This TCR beta chain derives from a study of cytomegalovirus exposure and HLA in healthy donors. Turning to the study itself: Early released data comprised around 80 million unique TCRs from HLA-typed donors.

Concerning this clone itself: What it binds is unknown.

Vbeta (60) and Jbeta (13) primers were used in the PCR. Clones were read by immunoSEQ multiplex PCR, and TCRdb kept only the in-frame ones, dropping some. This sample's table reports some 41,000 clones. Whole-study results and caveats: An analysis that came later showed most CMV-associated TCR beta chains appearing HLA-restricted. Cytomegalovirus status was reportedly diagnosed by the classifier with high sensitivity and specificity.

Material for sequencing was PBMCs. The receptor was isolated from a man aged 30 to 39 in good health and CMV-seronegative.

DNA of the CDR3: TGTGCCAGCAGCCTGGAGGTAGCGGGCTCCTACAATGAGCAGTTCTTC. This codes for CASSLEVAGSYNEQFF. The rearrangement uses TRBV7-9 and TRBJ2-1; 7 nucleotides align to TRBD2. Per the germline V gene, CDR1 is SEHNR and CDR2 is FQNEAQ (reference sequence). This CDR3 is built from 16 residues. J lost 0 bases, V lost 5 bases, and 7 bases had no gene match.